Listed below are T cell receptor beta chains from one sample, sequenced in a study of T cell changes during pregnancy in multiple sclerosis. TCRdb's copy holds only in-frame clones and misses some; the assay was immunoSEQ multiplex PCR. Found here are some 30,000 clones, 85% to 90% of them singletons; the top ten hold roughly 7.4%. The input for sequencing was CD8+ T cells from peripheral blood mononuclear cells, taken before pregnancy. All receptors come from a female donor with multiple sclerosis, enrolled in a pregnancy study. CDR3s include the opening cysteine and the closing phenylalanine or tryptophan. A D gene is named only where the DNA matches it firmly. Some rows mark clone size as missing; the rest say once, few, many or name a class of expanded clone.

v_call	j_call	d_call	clone_size	cdr3_aa	cdr3_nt
TRBV6-1	TRBJ1-2	NA	NA	CASKPTGFYGYTF	TGTGCCAGCAAACCGACAGGTTTCTATGGCTACACCTTC
TRBV28	TRBJ1-6	NA	NA	CASSFMEGAFQDYNSPLHF	TGTGCCAGCAGTTTTATGGAAGGGGCCTTCCAAGACTATAATTCACCCCTCCACTTT
TRBV13	TRBJ1-2	NA	NA	CASSFGGGAPSWGGYTF	TGTGCCAGCAGCTTCGGGGGAGGTGCCCCCTCATGGGGTGGCTACACCTTC
TRBV28	TRBJ2-1	TRBD2	NA	CASKIAGAYNEQFF	TGTGCCAGCAAAATAGCGGGGGCCTACAATGAGCAGTTCTTC
TRBV28	TRBJ1-1	NA	once	CASRPRYTEAFF	TGTGCCAGCAGACCCCGGTACACTGAAGCTTTCTTT
TRBV29-1	TRBJ1-3	NA	NA	CSVIDTISGNTIYF	TGCAGCGTCATTGACACGATCTCTGGAAACACCATATATTTT
TRBV11-2	TRBJ1-2	NA	NA	CASSLIGFGGSSGYTF	TGTGCCAGCAGCCTCATCGGGTTTGGCGGTTCCTCCGGCTACACCTTC
TRBV4-3	TRBJ1-3	NA	NA	CASSPFGMPGNTIYF	TGCGCCAGCAGCCCCTTCGGGATGCCTGGAAACACCATATATTTT
TRBV28	TRBJ1-5	NA	NA	CASSYRDTLNQPQHF	TGTGCCAGCAGTTACCGGGACACCCTCAATCAGCCCCAGCATTTT
TRBV6-6	TRBJ1-6	NA	few	CASSYGWASPLHF	TGTGCCAGCAGTTACGGCTGGGCTTCACCCCTCCACTTT
TRBV4-1	TRBJ1-2	NA	NA	CASSHAAGMANYGYTF	TGCGCCAGCAGCCATGCCGCGGGTATGGCTAACTATGGCTACACCTTC
TRBV9	TRBJ2-1	NA	NA	CASNKGGGEQFF	TGTGCCAGCAATAAGGGGGGGGGTGAGCAGTTCTTC
TRBV6-5	TRBJ2-7	TRBD1	once	CASSLGTGWFYEQYF	TGTGCCAGCAGTCTAGGGACAGGGTGGTTCTACGAGCAGTACTTC
TRBV9	TRBJ1-1	TRBD1	NA	CASSVGRDRGPEAFF	TGTGCCAGCAGCGTAGGAAGGGACAGGGGGCCTGAAGCTTTCTTT
TRBV11-2	TRBJ1-4	TRBD1	NA	CASSYETGQVEKLFF	TGTGCCAGCAGCTACGAGACAGGGCAGGTTGAAAAACTGTTTTTT
TRBV5-5	TRBJ2-7	TRBD2	NA	CASSQLAGEAYEQYF	TGTGCCAGCAGCCAACTAGCGGGGGAGGCCTACGAGCAGTACTTC
TRBV6-1	TRBJ1-5	NA	NA	CASSDWGEVQPQHF	TGTGCCAGCAGCGACTGGGGGGAAGTTCAGCCCCAGCATTTT
TRBV13	TRBJ2-7	NA	NA	CASSLGLAPYEQYF	TGTGCCAGCAGCCTTGGACTGGCCCCCTACGAGCAGTACTTC
TRBV27	TRBJ2-2	TRBD1	NA	CASSFHKGQGRPGELFF	TGTGCCAGCAGTTTTCACAAGGGACAGGGAAGGCCCGGGGAGCTGTTTTTT
TRBV27	TRBJ1-2	TRBD1	NA	CASNPGQGSSYGYTF	TGTGCCAGCAACCCGGGACAGGGGTCTTCCTATGGCTACACCTTC
TRBV5-6	TRBJ1-3	NA	NA	CASSLGGQGGNTIYF	TGTGCCAGCAGCCTTGGGGGCCAGGGCGGAAACACCATATATTTT
TRBV30	TRBJ1-2	NA	NA	CAWATGLGYGYTF	TGTGCCTGGGCAACAGGGTTGGGCTATGGCTACACCTTC
TRBV29-1	TRBJ2-3	TRBD1	NA	CSAEQGLDTQYF	TGCAGCGCCGAACAGGGGTTGGATACGCAGTATTTT
TRBV19	TRBJ1-6	TRBD1	NA	CASTSRTGGNSPLHF	TGTGCCAGTACATCGCGGACAGGGGGTAATTCACCCCTCCACTTT
TRBV19	TRBJ1-6	NA	NA	CASSMGSEFLSGDNSPLHF	TGTGCCAGTAGTATGGGTAGCGAGTTCCTCAGCGGGGATAATTCACCCCTCCACTTT
TRBV11-2	TRBJ1-5	TRBD1	NA	CASSPRTGGVEPQHF	TGTGCCAGCAGCCCCCGGACAGGTGGGGTAGAGCCCCAGCATTTT
TRBV4-3	TRBJ2-5	NA	NA	CASSQERVGETQYF	TGCGCCAGCAGCCAAGAACGGGTGGGAGAGACCCAGTACTTC
TRBV7-9	TRBJ1-2	TRBD1	NA	CASSLKLRQGGGYGYTF	TGTGCCAGCAGCTTAAAGCTTCGACAGGGTGGCGGCTATGGCTACACCTTC
TRBV5-1	TRBJ2-3	TRBD1	NA	CASSLGQGRTDTQYF	TGCGCCAGCAGCTTGGGACAGGGTCGCACAGATACGCAGTATTTT
TRBV7-8	TRBJ2-3	NA	NA	CASSPGTPVSTDTQYF	TGTGCCAGCAGCCCCGGGACTCCCGTGAGCACAGATACGCAGTATTTT
TRBV6-4	TRBJ2-3	TRBD2	medium-sized	CASSDSSGGTDTQYF	TGTGCCAGCAGTGACTCTAGCGGGGGCACAGATACGCAGTATTTT
TRBV19	TRBJ1-1	NA	once	CASSIVPGTNTEAFF	TGTGCCAGTAGTATAGTCCCGGGAACAAACACTGAAGCTTTCTTT
TRBV9	TRBJ1-3	NA	NA	CASSVGGGTGNTIYF	TGTGCCAGCAGCGTAGGAGGTGGTACTGGAAACACCATATATTTT
TRBV27	TRBJ1-1	TRBD1	NA	CASSFRQGRDTEAFF	TGTGCCAGCAGTTTCCGACAGGGTAGAGACACTGAAGCTTTCTTT
TRBV4-3	TRBJ1-1	NA	once	CASSPMTEMNTEAFF	TGCGCCAGCAGCCCGATGACAGAGATGAACACTGAAGCTTTCTTT
TRBV10-1	TRBJ2-2	NA	few	CASGGSGELFF	TGCGCCAGCGGGGGGTCCGGGGAGCTGTTTTTT
TRBV30	TRBJ2-7	TRBD1	NA	CAWSHVSGTAYEQYF	TGTGCCTGGAGCCACGTATCCGGGACAGCTTACGAGCAGTACTTC
TRBV2	TRBJ2-5	TRBD2	NA	CASSPSGGARETQYF	TGTGCCAGCAGTCCTAGCGGGGGGGCTCGGGAGACCCAGTACTTC
TRBV28	TRBJ1-6	NA	once	CASSRATYNSPLHF	TGTGCCAGCAGTCGCGCGACCTATAATTCACCCCTCCACTTT
TRBV9	TRBJ1-2	TRBD1	once	CASSVQGAASYGYTF	TGTGCCAGCAGCGTCCAGGGGGCGGCATCCTATGGCTACACCTTC
TRBV10-1	TRBJ2-1	NA	NA	CASSESAQGEQFF	TGCGCCAGCAGTGAGTCGGCACAGGGTGAGCAGTTCTTC
TRBV23-1	TRBJ1-6	TRBD1	NA	CASSHLRDRGPGAYNSPLHF	TGCGCCAGCAGTCACCTCCGGGACAGGGGTCCAGGGGCGTATAATTCACCCCTCCACTTT
TRBV7-9	TRBJ1-1	NA	NA	CASSPHPGVMNTEAFF	TGTGCCAGCAGCCCTCACCCCGGGGTCATGAACACTGAAGCTTTCTTT
TRBV5-1	TRBJ2-1	TRBD2	NA	CASSLRGGPYNEQFF	TGCGCCAGCAGTCTACGGGGGGGGCCTTACAATGAGCAGTTCTTC
TRBV27	TRBJ2-7	NA	NA	CASSNFPVGRGESMAYEQYF	TGTGCCAGCAGTAATTTCCCTGTGGGCAGGGGCGAATCTATGGCCTACGAGCAGTACTTC
TRBV14	TRBJ2-5	NA	once	CASNPGSEGQETQYF	TGTGCCAGCAACCCCGGGTCCGAGGGCCAAGAGACCCAGTACTTC
TRBV27	TRBJ2-1	TRBD2	NA	CASSLGLAGGQQFF	TGTGCCAGCAGTTTAGGACTAGCGGGGGGACAGCAGTTCTTC
TRBV5-6	TRBJ1-5	TRBD1	NA	CASSSTGGQPQHF	TGTGCCAGCAGCTCGACAGGGGGGCAGCCCCAGCATTTT
TRBV7-9	TRBJ2-1	TRBD1	NA	CASSYRRDREYNEQFF	TGTGCCAGCAGCTATAGACGGGACAGGGAGTACAATGAGCAGTTCTTC
TRBV27	TRBJ2-1	NA	NA	CASSLGLADLYNEQFF	TGTGCCAGCAGTTTGGGCTTGGCAGACCTTTACAATGAGCAGTTCTTC
TRBV5-5	TRBJ1-4	NA	NA	CASSLDPGIRTNEKLFF	TGTGCCAGCAGCTTGGACCCGGGAATTAGGACTAATGAAAAACTGTTTTTT
TRBV5-6	TRBJ2-7	TRBD2	NA	CASSPWGGEYEQYF	TGTGCCAGCAGCCCGTGGGGAGGGGAGTACGAGCAGTACTTC
TRBV2	TRBJ1-4	NA	NA	CASSEARLGLEKLFF	TGTGCCAGCAGTGAAGCGCGTTTGGGCCTGGAAAAACTGTTTTTT
TRBV30	TRBJ1-6	TRBD1	NA	CAWSDWTGLVPLHF	TGTGCCTGGAGTGACTGGACAGGGCTTGTACCCCTCCACTTT
TRBV5-1	TRBJ2-5	TRBD2	NA	CASSYWGGTQETQYF	TGCGCCAGCAGCTACTGGGGGGGGACCCAAGAGACCCAGTACTTC
TRBV25-1	TRBJ1-3	NA	few	CASSRRGGNTIYF	TGTGCCAGCAGCCGGAGAGGGGGAAACACCATATATTTT